The sequence of this T cell receptor beta chain was determined in a study of Ad26.COV2.S vaccination and SARS-CoV-2 variants (dated by TCRdb to the early 2020s). Background on the whole study: Vaccine-arm donors were drawn from COV1001, a multicentre, randomized, double-blind, placebo-controlled phase I-IIa trial of Ad26.COV2.S in healthy adults. Dosing of Ad26.COV2.S was intramuscular, at either 5x10^10 or 1x10^11 viral particles, delivered as one shot or as two shots spaced 56 days apart. Sequencing of the TCRbeta repertoire served to evaluate the specificity and breadth of SARS-CoV-2-reactive T cell receptors following Ad26.COV2.S vaccination. Participants in the trial were split at random into five groups of five each, receiving low-dose or high-dose Ad26.COV2.S once or twice, or else placebo on both occasions. Investigators remained blinded to trial group allocation during experiments and outcome assessment. The TCR-sequenced set comprised roughly 30 samples: roughly 19 Ad26.COV2.S vaccine recipients, 5 placebo recipients and 8 SARS-CoV-2 convalescent individuals.

The immunoSEQ Assay was used to sequence TCRbeta CDR3 regions. After extraction, genomic DNA underwent amplification by bias-controlled multiplex PCR, followed by high-throughput sequencing. The published analysis was carried out like this. To quantify the absolute abundance of every unique TCRbeta CDR3 region, sequences were collapsed and filtered. T cell fraction was estimated by normalizing TCRbeta template counts to usable DNA, with usable DNA measured through amplification of reference genes found in all nucleated cells. Repertoire TCRs were annotated as SARS-CoV-2-specific by exact matching of V gene, CDR3 amino acid sequence and J gene to a known reactive TCR set. The reference SARS-CoV-2 TCR set was obtained from MIRA and was filtered for enrichment in COVID-19-positive ImmuneCODE repertoires, whereby public or cross-reactive TCRs were removed. Using the MIRA antigens, annotated TCRs were further analysed by specific ORF or by position within an ORF. Breadth was defined as annotated unique rearrangements over total unique productive rearrangements; depth was the summed frequency of those rearrangements. TCR breadth was compared between groups using two-sided Wilcoxon rank-sum tests. TCRdb's version of the immuneACCESS table is confined to in-frame rearrangements and falls short of the full clone set. An unresolved V gene accounts for under half of the shortfall where checked; the remainder is of unknown origin. V and J calls and clone size are those listed in that table; D and trimming were worked out from the DNA. The sample includes more than 300,000 clones, with approximately 90% observed a single time. The ten largest clonotypes hold 5% of the sample.

A remark on this clone: Its antigen specificity is not known. Base qualities are missing; no much larger clone stands one base away.

The sample's treatment or condition, from its label and the paper: about 20 received Ad26.COV2.S at low or high dose, single or two shots; 5 received placebo; per-sample allocation not given. For vaccine and placebo recipients, the sequenced repertoires came from samples collected on day 63 after the first injection. Cohort 1b enrolled 25 or so adults aged 18-55 years at a single site in Boston, USA, between 29 July and 7 August 2020. Ad26.COV2.S was a replication-incompetent adenovirus type 26 vector expressing a prefusion-stabilized SARS-CoV-2 spike protein from the original Wuhan strain. CDR3 length: 14 amino acids, cysteine to phenylalanine. Solely the CDR3 DNA is kept, with 42 bases framed from the first base. CDR1 and CDR2 (DFQATT, SNEGSKA) derive from the germline V gene (reference sequence). Here V drops 3 bases and J drops 1 base, and the junction holds 2 bases not matched to any gene. What the study reported, not specific to this receptor: According to the authors, total T cell responses may have been underestimated by the TCR breadth and depth analyses. After vaccination, spike-specific CD8+ and CD4+ T cell responses were reported to show substantial breadth. The study was not powered to compare responses between vaccine doses or regimens. Spike-specific TCR breadth was higher in Ad26.COV2.S recipients than in placebo recipients (P = 0.0014). Vaccine and placebo recipients had similar non-spike TCR breadth, a finding consistent with the vaccine containing only spike.

This TCR was recovered from a person between 18 and 65 years old who received the Ad26.COV2.S COVID-19 vaccine or a placebo. The chain is assembled from TRBV20-1 and TRBJ2-1, with 8 bases aligning to TRBD1. Specimen: peripheral blood, collected in a trial of Ad26.COV2.S vaccine versus placebo. The CDR3: CSASGDRSYNEQFF. The DNA sequence is given as TGCAGTGCTAGTGGGGACAGGTCCTACAATGAGCAGTTCTTC.